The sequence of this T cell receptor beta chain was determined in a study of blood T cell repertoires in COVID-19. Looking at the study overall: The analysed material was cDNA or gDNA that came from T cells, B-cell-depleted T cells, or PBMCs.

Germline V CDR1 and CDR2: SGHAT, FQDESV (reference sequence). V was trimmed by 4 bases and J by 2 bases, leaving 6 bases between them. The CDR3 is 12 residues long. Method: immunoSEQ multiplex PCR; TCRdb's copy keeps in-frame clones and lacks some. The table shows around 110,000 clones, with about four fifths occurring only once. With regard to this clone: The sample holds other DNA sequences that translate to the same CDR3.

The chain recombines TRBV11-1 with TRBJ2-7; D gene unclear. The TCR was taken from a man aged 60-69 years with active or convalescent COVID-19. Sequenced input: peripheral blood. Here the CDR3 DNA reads TGTGCCAGCAGCTCTAACCCCTACGAGCAGTACTTC. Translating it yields CASSSNPYEQYF.